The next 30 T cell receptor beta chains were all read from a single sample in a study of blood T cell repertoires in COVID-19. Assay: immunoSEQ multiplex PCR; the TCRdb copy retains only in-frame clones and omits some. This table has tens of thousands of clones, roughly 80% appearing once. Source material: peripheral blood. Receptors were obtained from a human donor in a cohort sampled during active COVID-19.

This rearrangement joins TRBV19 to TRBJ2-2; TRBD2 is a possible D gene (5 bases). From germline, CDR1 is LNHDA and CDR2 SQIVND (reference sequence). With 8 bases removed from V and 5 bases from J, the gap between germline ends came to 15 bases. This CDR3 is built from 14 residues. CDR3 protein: CASRKGGGTGELFF. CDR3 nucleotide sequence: TGTGCCAGTCGAAAGGGCGGCGGGACCGGGGAGCTGTTTTTT.

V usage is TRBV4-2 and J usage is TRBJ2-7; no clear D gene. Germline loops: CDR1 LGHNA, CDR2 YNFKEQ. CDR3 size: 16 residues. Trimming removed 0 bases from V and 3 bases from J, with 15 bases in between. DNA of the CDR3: TGTGCCAGCAGCCAAGATCCGAACTCGCCCCACTACGAGCAGTACTTC. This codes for CASSQDPNSPHYEQYF.

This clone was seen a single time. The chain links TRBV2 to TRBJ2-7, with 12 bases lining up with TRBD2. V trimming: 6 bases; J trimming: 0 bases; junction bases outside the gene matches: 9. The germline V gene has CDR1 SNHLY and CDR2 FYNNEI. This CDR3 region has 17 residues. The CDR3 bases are TGTGCCAGCAGCGTACTAGCGGGGGGTCCTAGCTCCTACGAGCAGTACTTC. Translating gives CASSVLAGGPSSYEQYF.

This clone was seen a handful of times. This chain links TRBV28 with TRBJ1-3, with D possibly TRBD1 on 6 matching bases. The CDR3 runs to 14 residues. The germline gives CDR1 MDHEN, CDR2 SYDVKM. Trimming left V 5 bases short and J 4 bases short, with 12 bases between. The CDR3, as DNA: TGTGCCAGCAGTGGGGGCGCCGGAGGAAACACCATATATTTT. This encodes CASSGGAGGNTIYF.

In DNA, the CDR3 is TGTGCCAGCTCACCACCCAACAAAAACATTCAGTACTTC. This encodes CASSPPNKNIQYF. This chain joins TRBV18 and TRBJ2-4; D ambiguous. CDR1 and CDR2 (germline): KGHSH, LQKENI. V shed 0 bases and J shed 3 bases, with 3 bases lying between them. This CDR3 is 13 amino acids long.

The CDR3 region is CASSESSISTDTQYF. For the CDR3, the DNA is TGCGCCAGCAGTGAGTCGAGTATAAGCACAGATACGCAGTATTTT. J is TRBJ2-3 and V is TRBV10-2; D remains ambiguous. CDR1 is WSHSY and CDR2 is SAAADI in the germline V gene. The CDR3 sequence is 15 residues long. Deletions cut 0 bases from V and 0 bases from J, with 7 bases between.

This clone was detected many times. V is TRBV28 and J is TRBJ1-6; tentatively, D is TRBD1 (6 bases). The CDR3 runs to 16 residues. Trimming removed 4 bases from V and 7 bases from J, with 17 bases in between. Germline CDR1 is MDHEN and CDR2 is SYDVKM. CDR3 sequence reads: CASSSLGQSRNSPLHF. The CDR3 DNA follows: TGTGCCAGCAGTTCCCTCGGACAGAGCAGAAATTCACCCCTCCACTTT.

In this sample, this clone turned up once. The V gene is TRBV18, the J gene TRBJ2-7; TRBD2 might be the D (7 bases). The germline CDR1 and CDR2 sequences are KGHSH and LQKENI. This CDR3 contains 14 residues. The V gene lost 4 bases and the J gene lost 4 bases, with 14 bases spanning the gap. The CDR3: CASSLSGGGYEQYF. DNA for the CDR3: TGTGCCAGCTCACTGTCGGGGGGCGGGTACGAGCAGTACTTC.

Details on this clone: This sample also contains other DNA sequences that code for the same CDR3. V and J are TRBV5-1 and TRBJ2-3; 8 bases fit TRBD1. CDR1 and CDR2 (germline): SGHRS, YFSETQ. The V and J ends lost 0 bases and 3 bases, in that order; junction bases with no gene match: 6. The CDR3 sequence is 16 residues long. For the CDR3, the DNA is TGCGCCAGCAGCTTGGATGGGACAGGCGGGACAGATACGCAGTATTTT. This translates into CASSLDGTGGTDTQYF. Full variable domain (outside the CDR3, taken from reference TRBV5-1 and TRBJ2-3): KAGVTQTPRYLIKTRGQQVTLSCSPISGHRSVSWYQQTPGQGLQFLFEYFSETQRNKGNFPGRFSGRQFSNSRSEMNVSTLELGDSALYLCASSLDGTGGTDTQYFGPGTRLTVL.

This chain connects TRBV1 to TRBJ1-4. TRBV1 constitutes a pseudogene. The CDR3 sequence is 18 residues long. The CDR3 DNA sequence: TGCACCAGCAGCCAAGACCACGGGAGGGGAGGAACTAATGAAAAACTGTTTTTT. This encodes CTSSQDHGRGGTNEKLFF.

The CDR3 DNA follows: TGTGCCAGTTTCCGGGACTACAATGCTGGGCAGTACTTC. Its translation: CASFRDYNAGQYF. This rearrangement joins TRBV2 to TRBJ2-7; 7 nucleotides agree with TRBD2. The V and J ends lost 9 bases and 9 bases, in that order; junction bases with no gene match: 14. The CDR3 covers 13 residues. The V gene's germline CDR1 is SNHLY and CDR2 FYNNEI.

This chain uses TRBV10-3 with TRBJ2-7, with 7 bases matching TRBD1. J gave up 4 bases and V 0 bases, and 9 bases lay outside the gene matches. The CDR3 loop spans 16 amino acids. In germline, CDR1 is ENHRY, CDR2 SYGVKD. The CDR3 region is CAISESNRGARYEQYF. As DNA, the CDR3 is TGTGCCATCAGTGAGTCGAACAGGGGCGCTCGGTACGAGCAGTACTTC.

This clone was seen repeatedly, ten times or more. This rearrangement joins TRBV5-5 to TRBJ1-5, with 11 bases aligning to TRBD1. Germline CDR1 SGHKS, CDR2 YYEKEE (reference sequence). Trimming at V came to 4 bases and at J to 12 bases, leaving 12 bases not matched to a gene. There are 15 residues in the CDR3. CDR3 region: CASSPAGQGALSQHF. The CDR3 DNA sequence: TGTGCCAGCAGCCCCGCTGGACAGGGGGCCCTGAGCCAGCATTTT.

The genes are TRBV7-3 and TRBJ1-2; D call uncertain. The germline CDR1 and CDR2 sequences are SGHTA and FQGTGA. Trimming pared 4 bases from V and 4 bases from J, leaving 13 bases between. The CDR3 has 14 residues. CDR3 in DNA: TGTGCCAGCAGCTGGAGTCCCGGAGGCTATGGCTACACCTTC. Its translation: CASSWSPGGYGYTF.

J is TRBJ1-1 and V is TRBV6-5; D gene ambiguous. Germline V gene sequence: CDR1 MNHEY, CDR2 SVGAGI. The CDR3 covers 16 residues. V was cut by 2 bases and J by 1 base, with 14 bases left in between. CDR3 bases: TGTGCCAGCAGTTACCAATTTCTCTCAGGGAACACTGAAGCTTTCTTT. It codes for CASSYQFLSGNTEAFF.

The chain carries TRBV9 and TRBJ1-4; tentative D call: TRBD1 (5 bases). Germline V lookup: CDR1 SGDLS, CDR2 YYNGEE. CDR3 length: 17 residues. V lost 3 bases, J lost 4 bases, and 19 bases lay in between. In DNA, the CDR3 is TGTGCCAGCAGCGGCAGTTCGCGGGGACGGAGTAATGAAAAACTGTTTTTT. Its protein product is CASSGSSRGRSNEKLFF.

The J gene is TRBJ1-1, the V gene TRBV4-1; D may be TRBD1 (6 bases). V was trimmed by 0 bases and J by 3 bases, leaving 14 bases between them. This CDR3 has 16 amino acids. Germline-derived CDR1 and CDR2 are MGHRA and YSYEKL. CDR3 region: CASSQERWQGYTEAFF. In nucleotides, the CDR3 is TGCGCCAGCAGCCAAGAACGGTGGCAGGGGTACACTGAAGCTTTCTTT.

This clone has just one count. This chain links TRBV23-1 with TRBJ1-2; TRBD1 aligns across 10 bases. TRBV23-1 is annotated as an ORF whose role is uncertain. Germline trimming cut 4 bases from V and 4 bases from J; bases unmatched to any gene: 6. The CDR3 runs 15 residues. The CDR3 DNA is TGCGCCAGCAGTCGGCCTCGACAGGGGGCCTATGGCTACACCTTC. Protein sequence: CASSRPRQGAYGYTF.

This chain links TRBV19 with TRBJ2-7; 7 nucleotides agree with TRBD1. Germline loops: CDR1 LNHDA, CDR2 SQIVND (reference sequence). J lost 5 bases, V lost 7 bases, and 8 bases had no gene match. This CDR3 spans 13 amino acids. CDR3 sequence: CASKTRGQNEQYF. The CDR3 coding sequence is TGTGCCAGTAAAACAAGGGGGCAGAACGAGCAGTACTTC.

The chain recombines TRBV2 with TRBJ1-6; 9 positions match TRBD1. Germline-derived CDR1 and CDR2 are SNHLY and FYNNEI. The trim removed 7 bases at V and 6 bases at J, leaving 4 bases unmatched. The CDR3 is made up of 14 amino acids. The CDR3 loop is CASNGGQGNSPLHF. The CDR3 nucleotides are TGTGCCAGCAATGGGGGACAGGGTAATTCACCCCTCCACTTT.

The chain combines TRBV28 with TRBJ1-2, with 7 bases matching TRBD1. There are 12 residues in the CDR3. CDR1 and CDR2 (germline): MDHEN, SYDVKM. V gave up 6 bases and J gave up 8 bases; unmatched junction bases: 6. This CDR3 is CASRLAGGGYTF. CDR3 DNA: TGTGCCAGCAGGCTTGCAGGGGGGGGCTACACCTTC.

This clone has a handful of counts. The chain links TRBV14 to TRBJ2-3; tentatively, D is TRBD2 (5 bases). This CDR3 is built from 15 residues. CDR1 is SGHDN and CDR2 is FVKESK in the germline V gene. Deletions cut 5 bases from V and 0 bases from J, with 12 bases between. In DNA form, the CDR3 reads TGTGCCAGCAGCAGGCTCGGGATTAGCACAGATACGCAGTATTTT. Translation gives CASSRLGISTDTQYF.

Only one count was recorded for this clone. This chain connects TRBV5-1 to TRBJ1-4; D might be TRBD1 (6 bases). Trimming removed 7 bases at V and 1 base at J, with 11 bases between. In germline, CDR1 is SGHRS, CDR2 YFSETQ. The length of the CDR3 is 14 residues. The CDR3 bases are TGCGCCAGCGGACAACAGGGAACTAATGAAAAACTGTTTTTT. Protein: CASGQQGTNEKLFF.

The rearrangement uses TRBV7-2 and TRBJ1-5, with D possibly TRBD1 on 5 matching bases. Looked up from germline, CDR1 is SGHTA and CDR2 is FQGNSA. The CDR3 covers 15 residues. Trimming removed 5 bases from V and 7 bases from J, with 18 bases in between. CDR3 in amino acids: CASSPVGGPKQPQHF. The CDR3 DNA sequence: TGTGCCAGCAGCCCGGTGGGGGGTCCCAAACAGCCCCAGCATTTT.

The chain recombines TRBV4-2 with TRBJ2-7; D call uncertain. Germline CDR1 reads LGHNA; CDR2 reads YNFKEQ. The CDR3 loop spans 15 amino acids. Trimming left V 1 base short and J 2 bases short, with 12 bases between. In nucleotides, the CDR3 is TGTGCCAGCAGCCAAGGTCCGAGTCCAACCTACGAGCAGTACTTC. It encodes CASSQGPSPTYEQYF.

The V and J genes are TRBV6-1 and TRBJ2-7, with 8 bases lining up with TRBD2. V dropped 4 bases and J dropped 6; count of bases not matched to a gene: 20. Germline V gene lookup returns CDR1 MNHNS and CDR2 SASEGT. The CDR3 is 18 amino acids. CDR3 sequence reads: CASSGRGAGVGLTREQYF. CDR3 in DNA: TGTGCCAGCAGTGGCCGGGGAGCGGGGGTCGGACTAACGCGCGAGCAGTACTTC.

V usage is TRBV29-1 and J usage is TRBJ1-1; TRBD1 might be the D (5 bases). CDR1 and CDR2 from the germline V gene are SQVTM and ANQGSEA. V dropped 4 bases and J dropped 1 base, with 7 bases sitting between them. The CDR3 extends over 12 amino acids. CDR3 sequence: CSVGTPNTEAFF. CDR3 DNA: TGCAGCGTTGGGACACCGAACACTGAAGCTTTCTTT.

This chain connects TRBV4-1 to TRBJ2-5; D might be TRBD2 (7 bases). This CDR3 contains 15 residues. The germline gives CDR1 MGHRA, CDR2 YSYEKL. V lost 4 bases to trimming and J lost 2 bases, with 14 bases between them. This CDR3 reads CASSRGRGFQETQYF. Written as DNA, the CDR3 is TGCGCCAGCAGCCGGGGGAGGGGGTTTCAAGAGACCCAGTACTTC.

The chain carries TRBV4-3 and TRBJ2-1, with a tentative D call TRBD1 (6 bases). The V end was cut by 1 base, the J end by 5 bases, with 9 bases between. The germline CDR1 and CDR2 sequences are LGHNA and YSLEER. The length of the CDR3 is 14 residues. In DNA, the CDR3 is TGCGCCAGCAGCCAAGGGGACAACAACAATGAGCAGTTCTTC. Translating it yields CASSQGDNNNEQFF.

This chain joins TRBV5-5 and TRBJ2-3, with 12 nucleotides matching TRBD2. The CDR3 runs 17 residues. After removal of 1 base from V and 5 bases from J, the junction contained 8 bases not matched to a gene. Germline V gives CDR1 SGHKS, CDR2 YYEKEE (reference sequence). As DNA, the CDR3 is TGTGCCAGCAGCTTGAGCGCTAGCGGGGGGGCCCAAGATACGCAGTATTTT. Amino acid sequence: CASSLSASGGAQDTQYF. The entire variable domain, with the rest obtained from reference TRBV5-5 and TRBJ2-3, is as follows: DAGVTQSPTHLIKTRGQQVTLRCSPISGHKSVSWYQQVLGQGPQFIFQYYEKEERGRGNFPDRFSARQFPNYSSELNVNALLLGDSALYLCASSLSASGGAQDTQYFGPGTRLTVL.